Each of the 23 T cell receptor beta chains below was sequenced from the same sample in a study of blood T cell repertoires in COVID-19. The assay was immunoSEQ multiplex PCR, and TCRdb's table has in-frame clones only and misses some. The repertoire has under 250,000 clones, under 90% of them found once; the top ten carry about 6.5%. Source material: peripheral blood. The receptors were sampled from a man between 60 and 75 years old who had recovered from COVID-19.

The chain is built from TRBV9 and TRBJ2-6; D gene unclear. Trimming left V 3 bases short and J 5 bases short, with 6 bases between. Per the germline V gene, CDR1 is SGDLS and CDR2 is YYNGEE. The CDR3 runs 13 residues. The CDR3 DNA sequence: TGTGCCAGCAGCGCCGAGAGGGCCAACGTCCTGACTTTC. Translated, it gives CASSAERANVLTF.

The chain is built from TRBV19 and TRBJ2-5; 7 nucleotides match TRBD2. The CDR3 has 14 residues. Trimming took 3 bases from V and 0 from J; bases not matched to a gene: 1. The V gene's germline CDR1 is LNHDA and CDR2 SQIVND (reference sequence). CDR3 coding DNA: TGTGCCAGTAGTATCAGCGGGAACCAAGAGACCCAGTACTTC. Its translation: CASSISGNQETQYF.

As regards this clone: One end of the junction fails to match germline, which may point to a read error. The V gene is TRBV7-2, the J gene TRBJ1-1; D is perhaps TRBD1 (5 bases). From germline, CDR1 is SGHTA and CDR2 FQGNSA. There are 16 residues in the CDR3. The CDR3 here is CASTLRAGLLNTEAFF. The CDR3 DNA is TGTGCCAGCACCTTAAGGGCAGGGCTTTTGAACACTGAAGCTTTCTTT.

V gene TRBV7-2 combines with J gene TRBJ1-2; no firm D call. Trimming removed 2 bases at V and 4 bases at J, with 14 bases between. This CDR3 spans 15 amino acids. CDR1 is SGHTA and CDR2 is FQGNSA in the germline V gene. The CDR3 sequence: CASSLTPPTSYGYTF. CDR3 bases: TGTGCCAGCAGCTTAACCCCCCCAACGAGCTATGGCTACACCTTC. The variable domain in full, with the rest retrieved from reference TRBV7-2 and TRBJ1-2, is GAGVSQSPSNKVTEKGKDVELRCDPISGHTALYWYRQSLGQGLEFLIYFQGNSAPDKSGLPSDRFSAERTGGSVSTLTIQRTQQEDSAVYLCASSLTPPTSYGYTFGSGTRLTVV.

The chain combines TRBV27 with TRBJ1-2; 7 nucleotides align to TRBD1. Trimming took 5 bases from V and 0 from J; bases not matched to a gene: 12. CDR1 is MNHEY, CDR2 SMNVEV, per germline (reference sequence). The CDR3 loop spans 17 amino acids. This CDR3 is CASSASRDRKANYGYTF. The CDR3 nucleotides read TGTGCCAGCAGTGCCTCCCGGGACAGAAAAGCTAACTATGGCTACACCTTC.

The chain couples TRBV11-2 to TRBJ2-1; tentative D call: TRBD1 (6 bases). V shed 5 bases and J shed 4 bases, with 24 bases lying between them. Germline V lookup: CDR1 SGHAT, CDR2 FQNNGV. The CDR3 is made up of 18 amino acids. This CDR3 reads CASSPAQGQGIGYNEQFF. CDR3 coding DNA: TGTGCCAGCAGCCCAGCGCAGGGTCAGGGGATTGGGTACAATGAGCAGTTCTTC.

This chain uses TRBV2 with TRBJ1-1; D unresolved. V lost 2 bases, J lost 5 bases, and 9 bases lay in between. From germline, CDR1 is SNHLY and CDR2 FYNNEI. This CDR3 spans 13 amino acids. The CDR3 sequence: CASSELGVTEAFF. CDR3 in DNA: TGTGCCAGCAGTGAATTAGGAGTTACTGAAGCTTTCTTT.

This chain connects TRBV18 to TRBJ2-7; D unresolved. Germline CDR1 reads KGHSH; CDR2 reads LQKENI. This CDR3 spans 13 amino acids. Trimming cost V 2 bases and J 3 bases, with 8 bases left between them. The CDR3 DNA follows: TGTGCCAGCTCACCAGGCAGGTTCTACGAGCAGTACTTC. Translation gives CASSPGRFYEQYF. Full variable domain (rest looked up from reference TRBV18 and TRBJ2-7): NAGVMQNPRHLVRRRGQEARLRCSPMKGHSHVYWYRQLPEEGLKFMVYLQKENIIDESGMPKERFSAEFPKEGPSILRIQQVVRGDSAAYFCASSPGRFYEQYFGPGTRLTVT.

The V gene is TRBV18, the J gene TRBJ2-7; TRBD2 matches 13 bases. Germline CDR1 KGHSH, CDR2 LQKENI. The CDR3 covers 14 residues. Trimming took 10 bases from V and 3 from J; bases not matched to a gene: 6. The CDR3 region is CATAGLAGSYEQYF. DNA for the CDR3: TGTGCCACCGCGGGACTAGCGGGGAGCTACGAGCAGTACTTC.

CDR3 nucleotides: TGTGCCACCAGCTTAAACACCGGGGAGCTGTTTTTT. Amino acid sequence: CATSLNTGELFF. The chain has TRBV24-1 and TRBJ2-2, with D hard to call. This CDR3 region has 12 residues. Germline V lookup: CDR1 KGHDR, CDR2 SFDVKD. The V end was cut by 7 bases, the J end by 2 bases, with 4 bases between.

The CDR3 DNA is TGTGCCATCAGTGGTCAGGGGGTGACCATGAACACTGAAGCTTTCTTT. Its translation: CAISGQGVTMNTEAFF. The chain is built from TRBV10-3 and TRBJ1-1, with TRBD1 matching 7 bases. Germline V gene data show CDR1 as ENHRY and CDR2 as SYGVKD. Trimming removed 4 bases from V and 0 bases from J; junction bases left unmatched: 8. CDR3 length equals 16 residues.

The gene calls are TRBV19 and TRBJ1-3, with D tentatively TRBD1 (6 bases). Germline CDR1 and CDR2: LNHDA and SQIVND (reference sequence). Trimming left V 6 bases short and J 3 bases short, with 12 bases between. CDR3 length equals 14 residues. The CDR3: CASSLQGFGNTIYF. The CDR3 DNA follows: TGTGCCAGTAGCCTACAGGGATTTGGAAACACCATATATTTT.

This clone was seen just once. The V call is TRBV7-9, the J call TRBJ1-2; the match to TRBD1 covers 9 bases. V lost 3 bases, J lost 5 bases, and 10 bases stayed unmatched. Germline V gene sequence: CDR1 SEHNR, CDR2 FQNEAQ (reference sequence). The CDR3 runs to 16 residues. The CDR3 loop reads CASSLETGGARYGYTF. The DNA for the CDR3 is TGTGCCAGCAGCTTGGAAACAGGGGGCGCCAGATATGGCTACACCTTC.

The chain carries TRBV10-3 and TRBJ2-5; possible D gene TRBD1, 6 bases. Trimming removed 5 bases at V and 4 bases at J, with 11 bases between. The CDR3 is 13 amino acids. Looked up from germline, CDR1 is ENHRY and CDR2 is SYGVKD. In DNA form, the CDR3 reads TGTGCCATCAGTCAGGGGCTAACAGAGACCCAGTACTTC. It specifies CAISQGLTETQYF.

V is TRBV21-1 and J is TRBJ1-2. TRBV21-1 is labeled a pseudogene. This CDR3 spans 19 amino acids. As DNA, the CDR3 is TGTGCCAGCAGCAAAGAGTGGGGAGAAAAAGGACGTATTAACTATGGCTACACCTTC. Translation: CASSKEWGEKGRINYGYTF.

This clone appeared once. V is TRBV18 and J is TRBJ1-5; 10 nucleotides match TRBD1. Trimming took 4 bases from V and 6 from J; bases not matched to a gene: 6. The CDR3 loop spans 15 amino acids. Germline V CDR1 and CDR2: KGHSH, LQKENI. The CDR3 sequence is CASSRGQGDLQPQHF. DNA for the CDR3: TGTGCCAGCTCACGAGGACAGGGGGATCTTCAGCCCCAGCATTTT.

The rearrangement joins TRBV7-9 to TRBJ2-5; D not resolved. The CDR3 consists of 12 residues. Germline assignment: CDR1 SEHNR and CDR2 FQNEAQ (reference sequence). Trimming left V 3 bases short and J 3 bases short, with 5 bases between. CDR3 protein: CASSFLEETQYF. The CDR3 bases are TGTGCCAGCAGCTTCCTAGAAGAGACCCAGTACTTC.

This clone occurred once. V and J are TRBV6-6 and TRBJ1-3, with TRBD1 as a possible D gene (5 bases). From germline, CDR1 is MNHNY and CDR2 SVGAGI (reference sequence). Trimming cost V 2 bases and J 0 bases, with 11 bases left between them. The length of the CDR3 is 16 residues. The CDR3 protein is CASSYDRPSSGNTIYF. The CDR3 bases are TGTGCCAGCAGTTACGACAGACCAAGCTCTGGAAACACCATATATTTT.

In the case of this clone: At one end, the junction sequence differs from germline, possibly due to a read error. This chain connects TRBV7-7 to TRBJ1-5, with 8 bases that match TRBD1. The germline CDR1 and CDR2 sequences are SSHAT and FNYEAQ (reference sequence). The CDR3 has 17 residues. CDR3 region: CASSPDRAVMGNQPQHF. Written as DNA, the CDR3 is TGTGCTAGCAGCCCGGACAGGGCGGTTATGGGCAATCAGCCCCAGCATTTT.

This clone was counted a few times. The chain joins TRBV25-1 to TRBJ2-2, with 8 bases lining up with TRBD1. This CDR3 is 16 amino acids long. Germline values: CDR1 MGHDK, CDR2 SYGVNS. V shed 1 base and J 5 bases; nucleotides not matched to a gene: 6. CDR3 loop: CASSEWWTGKTGELFF. The CDR3, as DNA: TGTGCCAGCAGTGAATGGTGGACAGGGAAGACCGGGGAGCTGTTTTTT. The variable domain in full, with the rest retrieved from reference TRBV25-1 and TRBJ2-2, is EADIYQTPRYLVIGTGKKITLECSQTMGHDKMYWYQQDPGMELHLIHYSYGVNSTEKGDLSSESTVSRIRTEHFPLTLESARPSHTSQYLCASSEWWTGKTGELFFGEGSRLTVL.

This clone was counted between two and nine times. This chain connects TRBV6-2 or TRBV6-3 to TRBJ2-7, with D hard to call. V dropped 4 bases and J dropped 5 bases, with 9 bases sitting between them. The germline CDR1 and CDR2 sequences are MNHEY and SVGEGT. The CDR3 is made up of 12 amino acids. The CDR3 loop reads CASSSRYDEQYF. CDR3 DNA sequence: TGTGCCAGCAGTTCCAGGTATGACGAGCAGTACTTC.

The rearrangement joins TRBV15 to TRBJ2-2, with a weak D call TRBD1 (5 bases). Germline V gene sequence: CDR1 LNHNV, CDR2 YYDKDF (reference sequence). The CDR3 has 15 amino acids. The V end lost 0 bases, the J end lost 10 bases, and 15 bases lay between the germline ends. This CDR3 reads CATSRDPRGGEELFF. CDR3 sequence (DNA): TGTGCCACCAGCAGAGATCCAAGGGGCGGCGAGGAGCTGTTTTTT. The full variable domain, its missing parts supplied by reference TRBV15 and TRBJ2-2, is DAMVIQNPRYQVTQFGKPVTLSCSQTLNHNVMYWYQQKSSQAPKLLFHYYDKDFNNEADTPDNFQSRRPNTSFCFLDIRSPGLGDTAMYLCATSRDPRGGEELFFGEGSRLTVL.

V is TRBV19 and J is TRBJ2-3; TRBD1 is a possible D gene (5 bases). V lost 6 bases and J 0 bases, leaving 10 bases between the germline ends. The CDR3 is 14 amino acids. The V gene's germline CDR1 is LNHDA and CDR2 SQIVND (reference sequence). The CDR3 coding sequence is TGTGCCAGTAGAACATCAGGGAGCACAGATACGCAGTATTTT. The encoded protein is CASRTSGSTDTQYF.